The 24 T cell receptor beta chains presented below share a single source sample, sequenced in a study of blood T cells in healthy people across ages. A second PCR of about 6 to 12 cycles used a sample-barcoded 5' primer and a J-beta primer mix. TCRdb called the 5' RACE reads again in MiXCR, with one record for every CDR3 protein. Among about 730,000 distinct CDR3 sequences listed, 40% to 45% were seen once. Sequenced sample: blood. These receptors were obtained from a woman aged 60-75 years in good health.

The genes are TRBV5-1 and TRBJ2-1, with 9 bases aligning to TRBD1. Per the germline V gene, CDR1 is SGHRS and CDR2 is YFSETQ. The CDR3 runs to 16 residues. V was clipped by 0 bases and J by 3 bases; unmatched bases: 4. Here the CDR3 DNA reads TGCGCCAGCAGCTTGGTAACAGGGGGCGACTACAATGAGCAGTTCTTC. Translated: CASSLVTGGDYNEQFF.

V usage is TRBV5-1 and J usage is TRBJ1-1; D is unresolved. CDR3 length: 13 amino acids. Trimming removed 6 bases from V and 4 bases from J, with 13 bases in between. In germline, CDR1 is SGHRS, CDR2 YFSETQ. The CDR3: CASTYGEGTEAFF. CDR3 DNA sequence: TGCGCCAGCACCTATGGGGAGGGCACTGAAGCTTTCTTT.

In this sample, this clonotype turned up many times. The DNA of the CDR3 is TGTGCCAGCAGCGTAGCTTCTACTAGCAATGAGCAGTTCTTC. Protein sequence: CASSVASTSNEQFF. This rearrangement joins TRBV9 to TRBJ2-1, with D perhaps matching TRBD2 (5 bases). CDR3 length: 14 residues. Trimming stripped 0 bases from V and 6 bases from J, with 10 bases between. CDR1 is SGDLS, CDR2 YYNGEE, per germline.

The table lists this clonotype with many counts. This sequence joins TRBV3-1 and TRBJ2-5; D is uncertain. The CDR3 is 14 amino acids. Trimming took off 1 base at V and 0 bases at J, with 6 bases between the two ends. The V gene's germline CDR1 is LGHDT and CDR2 YNNKEL (reference sequence). CDR3 bases: TGTGCCAGCAGCCAAGGGGTCCACCAAGAGACCCAGTACTTC. Its translation: CASSQGVHQETQYF.

The gene calls are TRBV5-8 and TRBJ2-7; no firm D call. The germline V gene encodes CDR1 SGHTS and CDR2 YDEGEE. The germline V and J ends were trimmed by 4 bases and 3 bases, with 14 bases remaining between them. CDR3 length equals 14 residues. The DNA of the CDR3 is TGTGCCAGCAGCCCGATACGATATCTCTACGAGCAGTACTTC. Its protein product is CASSPIRYLYEQYF.

This clonotype was found a few times. The chain employs TRBV5-1 and TRBJ2-1, with D unclear. This CDR3 has 13 residues. Germline loops: CDR1 SGHRS, CDR2 YFSETQ. Trimming removed 1 base at V and 6 bases at J, with 8 bases between. The CDR3 nucleotides are TGCGCCAGCAGCTTGTTCGCAACCAATGAGCAGTTCTTC. Protein product: CASSLFATNEQFF.

The CDR3 spells CASSYSRERAYEQFF. The CDR3 DNA follows: TGTGCCAGCAGTTACTCGCGGGAAAGAGCTTATGAGCAGTTCTTC. This chain links TRBV6-5 with TRBJ2-1; maybe TRBD2 (6 bases). The V end lost 0 bases, the J end lost 8 bases, and 14 bases lay between the germline ends. The length of the CDR3 is 15 residues. CDR1 and CDR2 (germline): MNHEY, SVGAGI.

Regarding this clonotype: A read error may account for a junction end that differs from germline. This chain connects TRBV4-2 to TRBJ1-2; D gene uncertain. The CDR3 covers 14 residues. Germline V gene sequence: CDR1 LGHNA, CDR2 YNFKEQ. The CDR3 region has the DNA TGTGCCAGCAGCCAAGGTTCTGCTAACTATGGCCACACCTTC. It yields the protein CASSQGSANYGHTF.

The chain combines TRBV12-3 or TRBV12-4 with TRBJ1-4; D ambiguous. This CDR3 region has 11 residues. Between the trimmed V and J ends, which lost 2 bases and 8 bases, there was a span of 3 bases. The CDR3 coding sequence is TGTGCCAGCAGTTTACGAGAAAAACTGTTTTTT. It encodes CASSLREKLFF.

About this clonotype itself: At one of its ends the junction is not consistent with the germline gene, which may arise from a read error. This rearrangement joins TRBV4-2 to TRBJ1-2; TRBD1 aligns across 7 bases. CDR3 length equals 15 residues. The germline CDR1 and CDR2 sequences are LGHNA and YNFKEQ. CDR3 amino acids: CASSYQGEVNFGYTF. The CDR3 bases are TGTGCCAGCAGCTATCAGGGGGAGGTAAACTTTGGCTACACCTTC.

This clonotype was seen only a few times. The rearrangement joins TRBV20-1 to TRBJ2-3; perhaps TRBD1 as D (6 bases). V lost 1 base and J 4 bases, leaving 9 bases between the germline ends. The CDR3 is made up of 13 amino acids. Germline loops: CDR1 DFQATT, CDR2 SNEGSKA (reference sequence). CDR3 amino acids: CSARGPGADTQYF. CDR3 nucleotides: TGCAGTGCTAGAGGTCCAGGGGCAGATACGCAGTATTTT.

This chain connects TRBV6-1 to TRBJ1-5; the match to TRBD1 covers 8 bases. The CDR3 totals 17 residues. The ends lost 9 bases at V and 6 bases at J; junction bases unmatched: 19. Per germline, CDR1 MNHNS and CDR2 SASEGT. The CDR3 protein is CAREAGTGCGWSQPQHF. CDR3 bases: TGTGCCAGGGAAGCCGGGACAGGCTGTGGGTGGTCTCAGCCCCAGCATTTT.

The chain employs TRBV7-6 and TRBJ2-1, with D perhaps matching TRBD2 (6 bases). V lost 1 base to trimming and J lost 8 bases, with 15 bases between them. The V gene's germline CDR1 is SGHVS and CDR2 FNYEAQ. The CDR3 has 15 residues. The DNA for the CDR3 is TGTGCCAGCAGCTTAGGACTAGAAAGCGGGTATGAGCAGTTCTTC. This codes for CASSLGLESGYEQFF.

This clonotype was recorded once. The chain has TRBV15 and TRBJ2-3; 7 bases agree with TRBD1. Germline V gives CDR1 LNHNV, CDR2 YYDKDF (reference sequence). V was pared by 2 bases and J by 4 bases, with 9 bases of the junction left unmatched. The CDR3 loop spans 16 amino acids. This chain's CDR3 is CATSRRQGTGADTQYF. DNA of the CDR3: TGTGCCACCAGCAGAAGACAGGGCACGGGTGCAGATACGCAGTATTTT. The full variable domain, rest sourced from reference TRBV15 and TRBJ2-3, is DAMVIQNPRYQVTQFGKPVTLSCSQTLNHNVMYWYQQKSSQAPKLLFHYYDKDFNNEADTPDNFQSRRPNTSFCFLDIRSPGLGDTAMYLCATSRRQGTGADTQYFGPGTRLTVL.

On this clonotype: Compared with germline, one end of the junction differs, possibly owing to a read error. The V gene is TRBV27, the J gene TRBJ2-7; 10 bases map to TRBD1. The CDR3 has 15 amino acids. Germline assignment: CDR1 MNHEY and CDR2 SMNVEV (reference sequence). The CDR3 bases are TGTGCCAGCAGACCCAGGGACAGGGGTTATTACGAGCAGTACTTT. Encoded protein: CASRPRDRGYYEQYF.

This clonotype occurred once. This could be a read error, since a much larger clone is one nucleotide away. This CDR3 is missing its conserved last phenylalanine or tryptophan, likely due to a read error. The rearrangement links TRBV24-1 to TRBJ2-7; TRBD1 agrees at 7 bases. The tail of the sequence fits TRBJ2-5 better, so the J call may be wrong. Germline V CDR1 and CDR2: KGHDR, SFDVKD. The length of the CDR3 is 15 residues. The CDR3 protein is CATSDLATGEETQYL. CDR3 bases: TGTGCCACCAGTGATTTAGCCACAGGGGAGGAGACCCAGTACTTA.

On this clonotype: The conserved phenylalanine or tryptophan is not found at the CDR3 terminus, so this likely reflects a read error. The V call is TRBV20-1, the J call TRBJ2-2; D may be TRBD2 (6 bases). The germline V gene encodes CDR1 DFQATT and CDR2 SNEGSKA (reference sequence). CDR3 length: 16 residues. V was trimmed by 0 bases and J by 8 bases, leaving 19 bases between them. Here the CDR3 DNA reads TGCAGTGCTAGAGATCCTAGTAGCGGTATAAGGGGGGAGCTGTTTTTG. It is translated as CSARDPSSGIRGELFL.

V gene TRBV5-6 combines with J gene TRBJ2-1, with TRBD2 matching 8 bases. Germline V gene sequence: CDR1 SGHDT, CDR2 YYEEEE. This CDR3 has 16 amino acids. After removal of 0 bases from V and 5 bases from J, the junction contained 7 bases not matched to a gene. CDR3 DNA: TGTGCCAGCAGCTTGGTCGGGGGGGGCCGGAACAATGAGCAGTTCTTC. Amino acids: CASSLVGGGRNNEQFF. The whole variable domain, remainder taken from reference TRBV5-6 and TRBJ2-1, is DAGVTQSPTHLIKTRGQQVTLRCSPKSGHDTVSWYQQALGQGPQFIFQYYEEEERQRGNFPDRFSGHQFPNYSSELNVNALLLGDSALYLCASSLVGGGRNNEQFFGPGTRLTVL.

This clonotype has just a few counts. This chain joins TRBV3-1 and TRBJ2-5; D possibly corresponds to TRBD2 (5 bases). Germline V lookup: CDR1 LGHDT, CDR2 YNNKEL (reference sequence). V lost 6 bases and J lost 5, with 16 bases in between. The CDR3 is 14 amino acids. The CDR3 loop is CASSPVGAIETQYF. For the CDR3, the DNA is TGTGCCAGCAGTCCGGTGGGAGCGATTGAGACCCAGTACTTC.

This clonotype was counted ten times or more. CDR3 sequence: CASSQDLGNSGANVLTF. The CDR3 nucleotides are TGTGCCAGCAGCCAAGATTTGGGTAACTCTGGGGCCAACGTCCTGACTTTC. The chain carries TRBV4-2 and TRBJ2-6; D unresolved. CDR1 and CDR2 from the germline V gene are LGHNA and YNFKEQ. The CDR3 contains 17 residues. Between the trimmed V and J ends, which lost 0 bases and 0 bases, there was a span of 9 bases.

In this sample, this clonotype turned up a few times. The chain uses TRBV20-1 and TRBJ2-3; 10 bases match TRBD1. Trimming cost V 2 bases and J 2 bases; bases outside gene matches: 10. The CDR3 is 17 residues long. Germline CDR1 reads DFQATT; CDR2 reads SNEGSKA (reference sequence). The CDR3 protein is CSARTGQGGENTDTQYF. The CDR3 region has the DNA TGCAGTGCTAGAACCGGACAGGGGGGAGAAAACACAGATACGCAGTATTTT.

This clonotype was picked up a small number of times. The chain combines TRBV7-9 with TRBJ2-4; 8 bases map to TRBD2. The CDR3 is 16 amino acids. CDR1 SEHNR and CDR2 FQNEAQ come from the germline V gene (reference sequence). V lost 8 bases and J lost 0; bases outside the gene matches: 9. The CDR3 DNA reads as TGTGCCAGCCGGGGGGGGGACAACTTAGCCAAAAACATTCAGTACTTC. Translated: CASRGGDNLAKNIQYF.

This clonotype was seen only a few times. V gene TRBV7-8 combines with J gene TRBJ2-3; 10 nucleotides match TRBD2. Germline V gives CDR1 SGHVS, CDR2 FQNEAQ. With V trimmed by 3 bases and J by 1 base, 4 bases remained unmatched. This CDR3 region has 16 residues. CDR3 amino acids: CASSFSGGPRTDTQYF. CDR3 sequence (DNA): TGTGCCAGCAGCTTTAGCGGGGGGCCCCGCACAGATACGCAGTATTTT.

The chain has TRBV2 and TRBJ2-5, with D maybe TRBD2 (6 bases). Germline V lookup: CDR1 SNHLY, CDR2 FYNNEI. This CDR3 is 14 amino acids long. V was trimmed by 7 bases and J by 11 bases, leaving 23 bases between them. CDR3 nucleotides: TGTGCCAGCAATATTCTAGCGTCAGGGCATGAGCAGTACTTC. Translation: CASNILASGHEQYF. The full variable domain, its missing parts supplied by reference TRBV2 and TRBJ2-5, is EPEVTQTPSHQVTQMGQEVILRCVPISNHLYFYWYRQILGQKVEFLVSFYNNEISEKSEIFDDQFSVERPDGSNFTLKIRSTKLEDSAMYFCASNILASGHEQYFGPGTRLLVL.